Here is one TCR beta chain with its context. Its matching antigen is unknown. Only in-frame clones appear in the TCRdb table, and some are missing; sequencing was by immunoSEQ multiplex PCR. The sample holds tens of thousands of clones, approximately 81% seen once. The sample's time point: peripheral blood 6 weeks after treatment start. All patients carried locally advanced or metastatic urothelial carcinoma. These data come from a study of PD-L1 blockade in urothelial cancer. Overall study results and limits: It was durable-benefit patients whose tumor-associated blood clones expanded more at 3 weeks.

The clonotype was recovered from a man aged 65-85 years with urothelial cancer. Sequenced here: PBMCs, sampled around atezolizumab (anti-PD-L1) treatment.

CDR3 protein: CASSTTGEVGGNIQYF. The CDR3 region has the DNA TGTGCCAGCAGTACGACAGGGGAAGTTGGCGGAAACATTCAGTACTTC. V gene TRBV27 combines with J gene TRBJ2-4, with 8 positions matching TRBD1. Germline V gene data show CDR1 as MNHEY and CDR2 as SMNVEV (reference sequence). The V and J ends lost 5 bases and 6 bases, in that order; junction bases with no gene match: 12. The CDR3 sequence is 16 residues long.